The source of this T cell receptor beta chain is a study of blood T cell repertoires in COVID-19. Study-wide context: Some COVID-19 samples were acute and others convalescent; all came from the United States, Italy and Spain. T cells, B-cell-depleted T cells, or PBMCs provided the cDNA or gDNA that served as material.

Original methodology: By means of reference gene primer amplification, nucleated cell counts were estimated. The table came from immunoSEQ multiplex PCR; TCRdb's copy has only in-frame clones and leaves some out. V, J and clone size are those of that table, while D and trimming were read from the DNA. The sample lists about 250,000 clones; around 81% were seen once. Two negative PCRs, clearance, or symptom resolution characterized the recovered Cohort 3 donors. Germline-derived CDR1 and CDR2 are SGHNT and YENEEA. This CDR3 has 13 residues. V was pared by 0 bases and J by 6 bases, with 5 bases between.

The sequencing input was PBMCs or T cells enriched from blood (not recorded which). This chain uses TRBV11-3 with TRBJ2-2, with D hard to call. This sequence originates from a man aged 50 to 59 who had recovered from COVID-19. The CDR3 here is CASSLDSAGELFF. The CDR3 DNA reads as TGTGCCAGCAGCTTAGATTCTGCCGGGGAGCTGTTTTTT.